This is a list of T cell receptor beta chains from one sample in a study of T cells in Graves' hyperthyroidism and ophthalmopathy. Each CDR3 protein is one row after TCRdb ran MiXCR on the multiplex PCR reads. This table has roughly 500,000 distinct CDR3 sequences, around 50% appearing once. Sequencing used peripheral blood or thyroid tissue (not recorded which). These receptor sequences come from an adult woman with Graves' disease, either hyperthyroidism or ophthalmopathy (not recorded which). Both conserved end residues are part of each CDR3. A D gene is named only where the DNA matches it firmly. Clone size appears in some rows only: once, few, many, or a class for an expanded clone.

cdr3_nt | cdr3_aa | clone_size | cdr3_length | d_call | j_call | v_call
TGCGCCGGACAGGGGATAGCTGGCTACACCTTC | CAGQGIAGYTF | . | 11 | TRBD1 | TRBJ1-2 | TRBV20-1
TGTGCCAGCAGCCCACACGTCGGGAACCACGAGCAGTACTTC | CASSPHVGNHEQYF | many | 14 | . | TRBJ2-7 | TRBV11-2
TGCGCCAGCAGCGGAACAGGGGGCCCTAATGAAAAACTGTTTTTT | CASSGTGGPNEKLFF | many | 15 | TRBD1 | TRBJ1-4 | TRBV5-1
TGCAGCGTAAACAGGGGATCGGGAGAGCAGTACTTC | CSVNRGSGEQYF | . | 12 | TRBD1 | TRBJ2-7 | TRBV29-1
TGTGCCAGCAGCCGCGGACAGGGCCGGTATAATTCACCCCTCCACTTT | CASSRGQGRYNSPLHF | . | 16 | TRBD1 | TRBJ1-6 | TRBV7-9
TGCGCCAGCAGCCGTCCCACGGACAGGGGCCACGAGCAGTACTTC | CASSRPTDRGHEQYF | many | 15 | TRBD1 | TRBJ2-7 | TRBV5-1
TGCGCCAGCAGTGATCAAGCTAGCACAGATACGCAGTATTTT | CASSDQASTDTQYF | many | 14 | . | TRBJ2-3 | TRBV10-1
TGCGCCAGCAGTGGGGACTCCGCAGCCTACGAGCAGTACTTC | CASSGDSAAYEQYF | once | 14 | . | TRBJ2-7 | TRBV10-2
TGTGCCAGCAGCCGGGACAGGTCGGGTTCACCCCTCCACTTT | CASSRDRSGSPLHF | . | 14 | TRBD1 | TRBJ1-6 | TRBV7-2
TGTGCCAGCAGCCTTACCAGTGTGTTAGGCAATCAGCCCCAGCATTTT | CASSLTSVLGNQPQHF | . | 16 | . | TRBJ1-5 | TRBV7-2
TGTGCCAGCAGCTCCAGGGAGGCCTCCTCACCCCTCCACTTT | CASSSREASSPLHF | . | 14 | . | TRBJ1-6 | TRBV7-2
TGCAGTGCTAGCAAGGCACTTGAAGCTTTCTTT | CSASKALEAFF | many | 11 | . | TRBJ1-1 | TRBV20-1
TGTGCCAGCAGTGATGTAGCGGAAGATTACGAGCAGTTCTTC | CASSDVAEDYEQFF | . | 14 | . | TRBJ2-1 | TRBV2
TGTGCCAGCAGCTTAAACCCGGCCAGGGGGTGCAATCAGCCCCAGCATTTT | CASSLNPARGCNQPQHF | . | 17 | TRBD1 | TRBJ1-5 | TRBV12-3/TRBV12-4
TGCAGTTCGGGGACCGGTGAGCAGTTCTTC | CSSGTGEQFF | . | 10 | . | TRBJ2-1 | TRBV20-1
TGTGCCAGCAGCATCGGGACAGGGTCTTTGCGCAATCAGCCCCAGCATTTT | CASSIGTGSLRNQPQHF | . | 17 | TRBD1 | TRBJ1-5 | TRBV7-8
TGCGCCAGCAGCATGGTGAGCAGGGGTGAGGACGAGCAGTACTTC | CASSMVSRGEDEQYF | few | 15 | . | TRBJ2-7 | TRBV7-9
TGCGCCAGCTCGCGAGGGACAGCGAACACTGAAGCTTTCTTT | CASSRGTANTEAFF | many | 14 | TRBD1 | TRBJ1-1 | TRBV5-1
TGTGCCAGCAAAAGCGCCGGGACGAGAAATTCACCCCTCCACTTT | CASKSAGTRNSPLHF | once | 15 | . | TRBJ1-6 | TRBV27
TGTGCCAGTAGTATTGCCGGGACAGGGGTAAATCAGCCCCAGCATTTT | CASSIAGTGVNQPQHF | . | 16 | TRBD1 | TRBJ1-5 | TRBV19
TGTGCCAGCAGCCCTATGGCAATGAACACTGAAGCTTTCTTT | CASSPMAMNTEAFF | few | 14 | . | TRBJ1-1 | TRBV9